This TCR beta chain is drawn from a study of radiotherapy plus CTLA-4 blockade in lung cancer. Overall study context: Across the patients, objective responses occurred in 18%, and disease control in just over 30%.

Study observations and caveats: Tumor-origin TCR clones grew in blood after radiotherapy plus ipilimumab.

Looked up from germline, CDR1 is SGHDT and CDR2 is YYEEEE. The CDR3 sequence is 14 residues long. The V end lost 1 base, the J end lost 2 bases, and 9 bases lay between the germline ends. About this clone: Antigen unknown.

Measured with immunoSEQ multiplex PCR; TCRdb has only the in-frame clones, and not every one. This table holds about 45,000 clones, around 69% found once. The specimen comprised peripheral blood, sampled from a patient treated with radiotherapy plus ipilimumab. This sequence joins TRBV5-6 and TRBJ1-1; D possibly corresponds to TRBD1 (6 bases). The receptor comes from a human donor with non-small cell lung cancer who had stable disease on radiotherapy plus ipilimumab. CDR3 sequence reads: CASSLTGPNTEAFF. The CDR3, as DNA: TGTGCCAGCAGCTTGACAGGGCCTAACACTGAAGCTTTCTTT.